The clone carrying this T cell receptor beta chain was seen more than once but under ten times. Its cognate antigen is unknown. Other DNA sequences in the same sample also yield this CDR3. This record belongs to a study of shared clonotypes between healthy human individuals. Study findings and constraints: On the whole, naive subsets had larger estimated richness than memory subsets had.

Germline CDR1 and CDR2: LNHDA and SQIVND (reference sequence). This CDR3 is 13 amino acids long. V lost 3 bases to trimming and J lost 2 bases, with 7 bases between them. It was across several immunoSEQ plates that each subset's genomic DNA was evenly split. Only in-frame clones appear in the TCRdb table, and some are missing; sequencing was by immunoSEQ multiplex PCR. The table shows 2 million to 2.5 million clones, with around 90% occurring only once. The sample comprised naive CD4+ T cells from PBMCs. Subset reported: CD45RA+ positively selected. The chain carries TRBV19 and TRBJ1-2; D remains ambiguous. This clonotype was obtained from a man aged 18-30 years in good health. Some clones in this sample may be carry-over from other donors' samples. The CDR3 DNA sequence: TGTGCCAGTAGTATTCGACCCAACTATGGCTACACCTTC. Encoded protein: CASSIRPNYGYTF.